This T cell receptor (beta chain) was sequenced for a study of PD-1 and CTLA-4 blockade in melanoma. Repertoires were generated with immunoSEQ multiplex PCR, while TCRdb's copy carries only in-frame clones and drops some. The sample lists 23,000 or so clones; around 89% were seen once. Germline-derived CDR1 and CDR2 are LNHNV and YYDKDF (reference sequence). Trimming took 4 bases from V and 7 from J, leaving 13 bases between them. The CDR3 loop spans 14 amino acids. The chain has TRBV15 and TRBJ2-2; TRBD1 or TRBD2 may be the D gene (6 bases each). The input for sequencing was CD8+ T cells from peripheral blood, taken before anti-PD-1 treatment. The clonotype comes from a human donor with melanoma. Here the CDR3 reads CATSTRGQGGELFF. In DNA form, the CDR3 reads TGTGCCACCAGCACCCGGGGGCAGGGCGGGGAGCTGTTTTTT. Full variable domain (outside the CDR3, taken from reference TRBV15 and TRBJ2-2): DAMVIQNPRYQVTQFGKPVTLSCSQTLNHNVMYWYQQKSSQAPKLLFHYYDKDFNNEADTPDNFQSRRPNTSFCFLDIRSPGLGDTAMYLCATSTRGQGGELFFGEGSRLTVL.